These T cell receptor beta chains were read from a single sample in a study of tumor-infiltrating lymphocytes in primary liver carcinoma. Each CDR3 protein gets one entry after TCRdb re-called the multiplex PCR reads with MiXCR. This table holds approximately 42,000 distinct CDR3 sequences, more than 60% found once. Input material: tumor-adjacent normal liver tissue. The receptors shown here come from a woman in her twenties or thirties with primary liver carcinoma and hepatitis B virus infection. Each CDR3 is given with its conserved first and last residue. The D gene is left open where the match is weak. Clone size, where shown, is once, few, many, or a class for clones that have expanded.

>TRBV7-8|NA|TRBJ2-3|many
TGTGCCAGCAGCTTATTCGCGGAGGGTCTGAGCCCTAGCACAGATACGCAGTATTTT
CASSLFAEGLSPSTDTQYF
>TRBV11-2|NA|TRBJ2-3|medium-sized
TGTGCCAGCAGCCCCTGGAGCACAGATACGCAGTATTTT
CASSPWSTDTQYF
>TRBV12-3/TRBV12-4|TRBD1|TRBJ2-4|NA
TGTGCCAGCATTATGGGGGTTGGGACAGGGACGAAAAACATTCAGTACTTC
CASIMGVGTGTKNIQYF
>TRBV29-1|TRBD2|TRBJ2-6|NA
TGCAGCGTGCAAAGGTGGCCTAGCGGGACTTTAGGGACCAACGTCCTGACTTTC
CSVQRWPSGTLGTNVLTF
>TRBV6-4|NA|TRBJ2-3|NA
TGTGCCAGCGCCGCCCCCAAAAGCACAGATACGCAGTATTTT
CASAAPKSTDTQYF
>TRBV13|NA|TRBJ2-2|NA
TGTGCCAGCAGTTTAGGCCGATACGCCGGGGAGCTGCTTTTT
CASSLGRYAGELLF
>TRBV11-1|NA|TRBJ2-7|NA
TGTGCCAGCAGCTTAGGTACGGCCTCATACGAGCAGTACTTC
CASSLGTASYEQYF
>TRBV11-2|NA|TRBJ2-3|NA
TGTGCCAGCAGCCCGAGGGAGACATCTAGCACATATACGCAGTATTTT
CASSPRETSSTYTQYF
>TRBV29-1|NA|TRBJ1-1|NA
TGCAGCGTTGCCCCAGGTTGGGGGATGAACACTGAAGCTTTCTTT
CSVAPGWGMNTEAFF
>TRBV29-1|NA|TRBJ1-3|NA
TGCGTCGTTGACCAAGGACTGGGGGACTCTGGAAACACCATATATTTT
CVVDQGLGDSGNTIYF
>TRBV6-6|NA|TRBJ2-1|NA
TGTGCCAGCAGTGGCAGGGGCTACAATGAGCAGTTCTTC
CASSGRGYNEQFF
>TRBV6-1|NA|TRBJ2-1|NA
TGTACTAGCAGTGAGGGTGAACTCGAAATGGATGAGCAGTTCTTC
CTSSEGELEMDEQFF
>TRBV7-8|TRBD2|TRBJ2-5|many
TGTGCCAGCAGCTTAGGAGCGGGAGTGGAGACCCAGTACTTC
CASSLGAGVETQYF
>TRBV6-2/TRBV6-3|TRBD2|TRBJ2-3|NA
TGTGCCAGTAGTTTCTTTGGTAGCGGGAGTTTGGATACGCAGTATTTT
CASSFFGSGSLDTQYF
>TRBV20-1|TRBD2|TRBJ2-2|NA
TGCAGTGCTAGATCTATCATGTCTAGCGGGACCAGGGGGGAGCTGTTTTTT
CSARSIMSSGTRGELFF
>TRBV28|TRBD2|TRBJ2-1|once
TGTGCCAGCCGGGGGGTCGGGAGTCACCATGAGCAGTTCTTC
CASRGVGSHHEQFF
>TRBV5-1|TRBD2|TRBJ2-7|many
TGCGCCAGCAGCTTGGGACTAGCGGGAAATCTGGTCGAGCAGTACTTC
CASSLGLAGNLVEQYF
>TRBV6-6|NA|TRBJ2-5|few
TGTGCCGGCAGTTCCGACCCCTCTCGGGGGAGAGAGACCCAGTACTTC
CAGSSDPSRGRETQYF
>TRBV12-3/TRBV12-4|NA|TRBJ2-2|NA
TGTGCCAGCAGTTACAGGGAGCCGGACACCGGGGAGCTGTTTTTT
CASSYREPDTGELFF
>TRBV29-1|NA|TRBJ1-5|NA
TGCAACGTTGTGGAAGGGGATAACCAGCCCCAGCATTTT
CNVVEGDNQPQHF
>TRBV10-3|NA|TRBJ2-2|few
TGTGCCATCAGTGAGAGCCTCAACACCGGGGAGCTGTTTTTT
CAISESLNTGELFF
>TRBV4-1|TRBD1|TRBJ2-7|NA
TGCGCCATCATCCAAGAGAGCGCGACAGGGGTCAACGAGCAGTACTTC
CAIIQESATGVNEQYF
>TRBV6-5|TRBD1|TRBJ2-1|NA
TGTGCCAGCAGCCTTGAGGGGGCTTACATTGAGCAGTTCTTC
CASSLEGAYIEQFF
>TRBV5-4|NA|TRBJ2-1|NA
TGTGCAAACAGCCCAGAGGGGGGAGGCCTTTATGAGCAGTTCTTC
CANSPEGGGLYEQFF
>TRBV12-3/TRBV12-4|NA|TRBJ1-2|NA
TGTGCCATCAGTTTTGGGACACCTTATGGCTACACCTTC
CAISFGTPYGYTF
>TRBV6-1|NA|TRBJ2-7|NA
TGTGCCAGCAATGATTCACATACTGGATCCGAGCAGTACTTC
CASNDSHTGSEQYF
>TRBV12-3/TRBV12-4|NA|TRBJ2-1|many
TGTGCCAGCAGTTTTGGGGGAGGTGAGCAGTTCTTC
CASSFGGGEQFF
>TRBV3-1|NA|TRBJ1-6|few
TGTGCCAGCAGCCAAGGACAGGCGTATTCACCCCTCCACTTT
CASSQGQAYSPLHF
>TRBV4-2|TRBD2|TRBJ2-1|NA
TGTGCCAGCAGCCAAGATCCTGCCGGGAGGGTGGGTGAGCAGTTCTTC
CASSQDPAGRVGEQFF
>TRBV11-2|NA|TRBJ2-7|NA
TGTACCAGCAGTATCACAGGAGAGGGCTCTTGGACATACGAGCAGTACTTC
CTSSITGEGSWTYEQYF
>TRBV11-2|NA|TRBJ1-1|NA
TGTGCCAGCAGACACGGGACCGAAGCTTTCTTT
CASRHGTEAFF
>TRBV12-3/TRBV12-4|TRBD2|TRBJ2-1|NA
TGTGCCACCTGTGGGGGAGGGCAGGCTAGCGCTTACAATGAGCAGTTCTTC
CATCGGGQASAYNEQFF
>TRBV13|NA|TRBJ2-7|NA
TGTGACAGCAGCTTAGACCGCTACGAGCAGTACTTC
CDSSLDRYEQYF
>TRBV6-2/TRBV6-3|NA|TRBJ2-5|many
TGTGCCAGCAGTTACTCGAGTTTATCCGAGACCCAGTACTTC
CASSYSSLSETQYF
>TRBV29-1|NA|TRBJ2-5|NA
TGCAGCGTTGGCTCGCCTGCCAAAGAGACCCTGTACTTC
CSVGSPAKETLYF
>TRBV6-2/TRBV6-3|TRBD1|TRBJ2-3|NA
TGCGCCAGCAAGGGGGCCGGGGACGCAGATATGCAGTATTTT
CASKGAGDADMQYF
>TRBV6-2/TRBV6-3|NA|TRBJ1-2|NA
TGTGCCAGCAGTTACTCCGGCAGGGTCGGCCACGCCTTC
CASSYSGRVGHAF
>TRBV5-4|NA|TRBJ1-5|NA
TGTGCCTGCAGCTTGGATGGGCGTACGGGCAATCAGTCCCAGCATTTT
CACSLDGRTGNQSQHF
>TRBV19|NA|TRBJ1-5|NA
TGTGCCAGTAGAGCTTGGACAGACCTCAATCAGCCCCAGCATTTT
CASRAWTDLNQPQHF
>TRBV20-1|NA|TRBJ2-3|NA
TGCAGTGCACGGCATTCCGATACGCAGTATTTT
CSARHSDTQYF
>TRBV4-2|TRBD2|TRBJ2-1|once
TGTGACAGCAGCCCGATGGGGGGGAGGTTCAGTGAGCAGTTCTTC
CDSSPMGGRFSEQFF
>TRBV7-8|NA|TRBJ2-7|NA
NA
CASSLGWGQGIHEKYF
>TRBV20-1|NA|TRBJ2-3|once
TGCAGTGCTCGGTTTAGCGGAAACACAGATACGCAGTATTTT
CSARFSGNTDTQYF
>TRBV6-5|NA|TRBJ2-1|NA
TGTGCCAGCAGAGTAACTAGTGTGAGACAAAATGAGCAGTTCTTC
CASRVTSVRQNEQFF
>TRBV7-9|NA|TRBJ2-3|NA
TGTGCCAGCAGCGGGTACAGAGGGTACAAGACAGATACGCAGTATTTT
CASSGYRGYKTDTQYF
>TRBV6-2/TRBV6-3|NA|TRBJ2-7|NA
TGTGCCAGCAGTTACTCAACCTTCGAGCAGCACTTC
CASSYSTFEQHF
>TRBV24-1|NA|TRBJ2-7|many
TGTGCCACCAGTGCCCTTCCACACGGAGTCTCCTACGAGCAGTACTTC
CATSALPHGVSYEQYF
>TRBV4-1|NA|TRBJ1-1|NA
TGCGCAAGCAGCCAAGAAGGGGTAATGAACACTGAAGCTTTCTTT
CASSQEGVMNTEAFF
>TRBV12-3/TRBV12-4|NA|TRBJ1-1|NA
TGTGCCAGTAGTTTCGGGTGGACCAACATTGAAGCTTTCTTT
CASSFGWTNIEAFF
>TRBV28|NA|TRBJ2-3|many
TGTGCCAGCAGTCAAACTAGATTAAATACGCAGTATTTT
CASSQTRLNTQYF
>TRBV11-2|TRBD1|TRBJ2-2|medium-sized
TGTGCCAGCAGCTTCCCCCGGGACAGGAACACCGGGGAGCTGTTTTTT
CASSFPRDRNTGELFF
>TRBV5-5|NA|TRBJ2-2|NA
TGTGCCAGCAGCTTGGCAGGCACCGGGGGGCTGCTTTTT
CASSLAGTGGLLF
>TRBV29-1|NA|TRBJ2-5|NA
TGCGGCGTTAAAGCCTCCAGGTTAGGGGTCCCAGAGACCCAGTACTTC
CGVKASRLGVPETQYF
>TRBV7-9|NA|TRBJ2-2|medium-sized
TGTGCCAGCAGCTTATTGGGGTCCCCTAACACCGGGGAGCTGTTTTTT
CASSLLGSPNTGELFF
>TRBV11-2|TRBD2|TRBJ2-7|NA
TGTACCAGCAGCTCTAGGACTAGCAGGAGGTCCTACGAGCAGTACTTC
CTSSSRTSRRSYEQYF
>TRBV5-4|NA|TRBJ2-7|NA
TGTGCCAGTAGCTTGAGATGGTATGACGAGCAGTACTTC
CASSLRWYDEQYF
>TRBV10-3|NA|TRBJ2-7|few
TGTGCCATCAGTGAGTCGCAAAGGGTTGGTTCCGAGCAGTACTTC
CAISESQRVGSEQYF
>TRBV11-3|NA|TRBJ2-2|NA
TGTGCCGGCAGCTTAGTGGGATTCCAACCCGGATTAATCACTGGGGAGCTGTTTTTT
CAGSLVGFQPGLITGELFF
>TRBV11-2|NA|TRBJ1-2|NA
TGTGCCAGGACTAAGGGGGGGGGTGGAGACTACACCTTT
CARTKGGGGDYTF